The 30 T cell receptor beta chains given below trace back to one sample, sequenced in a study of blood T cell repertoires in COVID-19 (dated by TCRdb to 2018 to 2020). The library was generated by the immunoSEQ multiplex PCR assay. TCRdb re-hosts the immuneACCESS table, in-frame sequences only. Its copies lack some clones; in the studies checked, an unresolved V gene accounts for under half of them, and the cause for the rest is not known. Within this sample are around 170,000 clones, with 78% of them counted one time only. The ten most abundant clones make up approximately 15% of the sample. What was sequenced was peripheral blood. Source of these receptors: a woman older than 75 with acute or convalescent COVID-19.

The CDR3 protein is CASSSLGQPNTEAFF. Here the CDR3 DNA reads TGCGCCAGCAGCAGCCTGGGACAGCCGAACACTGAAGCTTTCTTT. The J gene is TRBJ1-1, the V gene TRBV5-1; the match to TRBD1 covers 7 bases. The CDR3 extends over 15 amino acids. The V and J ends lost 4 bases and 1 base, in that order; junction bases with no gene match: 7. From germline, CDR1 is SGHRS and CDR2 YFSETQ.

The gene calls are TRBV28 and TRBJ1-2; D is uncertain. The CDR3 runs 13 residues. The V end lost 2 bases, the J end lost 4 bases, and 8 bases lay between the germline ends. The germline V gene has CDR1 MDHEN and CDR2 SYDVKM. CDR3 protein: CASSLGGPYGYTF. DNA for the CDR3: TGTGCCAGCAGTTTAGGCGGGCCCTATGGCTACACCTTC.

V gene TRBV12-3 or TRBV12-4 combines with J gene TRBJ2-5; D gene ambiguous. This CDR3 is 11 amino acids long. Deletions cut 5 bases from V and 7 bases from J, with 8 bases between. The chain's CDR3 is CASSLKRTQYF. CDR3 coding DNA: TGTGCCAGCAGTCTTAAGAGGACCCAGTACTTC.

This clone was seen only a few times. The gene calls are TRBV19 and TRBJ1-6; 7 nucleotides align to TRBD1. Germline V gives CDR1 LNHDA, CDR2 SQIVND (reference sequence). The CDR3 totals 13 residues. The J segment lost 9 bases and the V segment lost 9 bases, leaving 8 bases of the junction unmatched. CDR3 residues: CASSRGSISPLHF. For the CDR3, the DNA is TGTGCCAGCAGCAGGGGGTCGATTTCACCCCTCCACTTT.

This chain links TRBV3-1 (or the pseudogene TRBV3-2) with TRBJ2-3; 9 bases are a match to TRBD2. V shed 0 bases and J 4 bases; nucleotides not matched to a gene: 5. Germline CDR1 LGHDT, CDR2 YNNKEL (reference sequence). The CDR3 is 16 residues long. The CDR3 here is CASSQDRLAGADTQYF. CDR3 nucleotide sequence: TGTGCCAGCAGCCAAGATCGGTTAGCGGGGGCAGATACGCAGTATTTT.

The J gene is TRBJ2-1, the V gene TRBV12-3 or TRBV12-4; TRBD1 matches 8 bases. This CDR3 has 13 residues. The V gene end was trimmed by 3 bases and the J gene end by 6 bases; junction bases not matched to a gene: 1. CDR3 loop: CASSFGQGNEQFF. The CDR3 coding sequence is TGTGCCAGCAGTTTTGGACAGGGCAATGAGCAGTTCTTC.

J is TRBJ2-3 and V is TRBV6-5; perhaps TRBD2 as D (6 bases). The CDR3 spans 15 residues. V was pared by 0 bases and J by 2 bases, with 9 bases between. Germline V CDR1 and CDR2: MNHEY, SVGAGI. In nucleotides, the CDR3 is TGTGCCAGCAGTTACTCCACACTAGCCACAGATACGCAGTATTTT. Residues: CASSYSTLATDTQYF.

This clone was seen only once. This chain connects TRBV9 to TRBJ2-1; 12 positions agree with TRBD2. Looked up from germline, CDR1 is SGDLS and CDR2 is YYNGEE. This CDR3 has 14 residues. V shed 2 bases and J 10 bases; nucleotides not matched to a gene: 4. CDR3 sequence (DNA): TGTGCCAGCAGCGTCTCTAGCGGGAGGGGCGAGCAGTTCTTC. Encoded protein: CASSVSSGRGEQFF.

J is TRBJ1-2 and V is TRBV5-1; possibly TRBD1 for D (6 bases). V was clipped by 0 bases and J by 6 bases, with 12 bases between them. CDR1 is SGHRS and CDR2 is YFSETQ in the germline V gene. CDR3 size: 14 residues. The CDR3 sequence is CASSLGGRTDGYTF. The CDR3 nucleotides are TGCGCCAGCAGCTTGGGCGGGAGGACAGATGGCTACACCTTC.

The chain employs TRBV24-1 and TRBJ2-7, with 12 bases fitting TRBD1. Looked up from germline, CDR1 is KGHDR and CDR2 is SFDVKD. V dropped 3 bases and J dropped 5; count of bases not matched to a gene: 7. The CDR3 covers 16 residues. The chain's CDR3 is CATSDPGTGGSDEQYF. CDR3 bases: TGTGCCACCAGTGATCCGGGGACAGGGGGCAGCGACGAGCAGTACTTC.

The chain carries TRBV2 and TRBJ1-2; TRBD1 matches at 8 bases. The CDR3 covers 13 residues. The germline gives CDR1 SNHLY, CDR2 FYNNEI. Trimming removed 4 bases from V and 8 bases from J; junction bases left unmatched: 6. The CDR3 here is CASSGDRGSGYTF. The CDR3 nucleotides are TGTGCCAGCAGTGGAGACAGGGGAAGCGGCTACACCTTC. Looking up the rest from reference TRBV2 and TRBJ1-2 gives the full variable domain: EPEVTQTPSHQVTQMGQEVILRCVPISNHLYFYWYRQILGQKVEFLVSFYNNEISEKSEIFDDQFSVERPDGSNFTLKIRSTKLEDSAMYFCASSGDRGSGYTFGSGTRLTVV.

The chain has TRBV5-5 and TRBJ1-1, with unresolved D. V gave up 1 base and J gave up 0 bases, with 7 bases separating them. The CDR3 runs to 14 residues. Germline V CDR1 and CDR2: SGHKS, YYEKEE (reference sequence). In DNA form, the CDR3 reads TGTGCCAGCAGCTTGCTGGCAGTGAACACTGAAGCTTTCTTT. This codes for CASSLLAVNTEAFF.

The chain carries TRBV9 and TRBJ2-2; unclear D gene. Germline values: CDR1 SGDLS, CDR2 YYNGEE. The ends were cut back, 3 bases at V and 0 bases at J, with 12 bases in the middle. The length of the CDR3 is 16 residues. In nucleotides, the CDR3 is TGTGCCAGCAGCGCCTATCATCTACCGAACACCGGGGAGCTGTTTTTT. Translating it yields CASSAYHLPNTGELFF.

This clone is a singleton in its sample. The chain has TRBV2 and TRBJ1-4, with no clear D. CDR1 SNHLY and CDR2 FYNNEI come from the germline V gene. CDR3 length: 14 residues. The V gene lost 6 bases and the J gene lost 1 base, with 9 bases spanning the gap. CDR3 residues: CASRARETNEKLFF. The CDR3 DNA reads as TGTGCCAGCAGGGCTAGAGAAACTAATGAAAAACTGTTTTTT.

The chain uses TRBV4-1 and TRBJ2-1; 7 bases line up with TRBD2. V shed 6 bases, J shed 6 bases, and the junction held 8 bases outside the gene matches. The CDR3 totals 14 residues. The germline CDR1 and CDR2 sequences are MGHRA and YSYEKL. The CDR3 nucleotides read TGCGCCAGCAGGGGAGGGTCCAAGAGCAATGAGCAGTTCTTC. Translating gives CASRGGSKSNEQFF.

The chain joins TRBV3-1 (or the pseudogene TRBV3-2) to TRBJ1-5, with 12 bases fitting TRBD1. Germline V CDR1 and CDR2: LGHDT, YNNKEL (reference sequence). This CDR3 contains 15 residues. V trimming: 4 bases; J trimming: 3 bases; junction bases outside the gene matches: 1. The CDR3 DNA is TGTGCCAGCAGCCGGGACAGGGGGCTCAATCAGCCCCAGCATTTT. Protein sequence: CASSRDRGLNQPQHF.

This clone was observed a few times. The V gene is TRBV28, the J gene TRBJ1-5; D possibly corresponds to TRBD1 (5 bases). Looked up from germline, CDR1 is MDHEN and CDR2 is SYDVKM. V was pared by 8 bases and J by 4 bases, with 15 bases between. This CDR3 region has 14 residues. The CDR3 DNA is TGTGCCAGCGCCCAGGGAAACCCAAATCAGCCCCAGCATTTT. Its protein is CASAQGNPNQPQHF.

The J gene is TRBJ1-2, the V gene TRBV27; 9 bases are shared with TRBD1. The CDR3 consists of 16 residues. Germline values: CDR1 MNHEY, CDR2 SMNVEV (reference sequence). V was clipped by 6 bases and J by 6 bases; unmatched bases: 14. CDR3 sequence reads: CASRKIGTGNFDGYTF. In DNA form, the CDR3 reads TGTGCCAGCAGAAAAATCGGGACAGGGAATTTCGATGGCTACACCTTC.

V is TRBV5-1 and J is TRBJ1-2, with 7 positions matching TRBD1. Trimming at V came to 2 bases and at J to 5 bases, leaving 9 bases not matched to a gene. Germline values: CDR1 SGHRS, CDR2 YFSETQ. The CDR3 consists of 15 residues. CDR3 sequence (DNA): TGCGCCAGCAGCTTAGGGACAGCCGACCTATATGGCTACACCTTC. Protein product: CASSLGTADLYGYTF.

The chain is built from TRBV2 and TRBJ1-4, with unresolved D. In germline, CDR1 is SNHLY, CDR2 FYNNEI. The CDR3 totals 13 residues. V lost 4 bases to trimming and J lost 8 bases, with 11 bases between them. The CDR3 sequence is CASSGPRPEKLFF. In DNA form, the CDR3 reads TGTGCCAGCAGTGGGCCGAGGCCCGAAAAACTGTTTTTT.

The genes are TRBV5-6 and TRBJ2-7; D might be TRBD1 (5 bases). V lost 2 bases and J 6 bases, leaving 12 bases between the germline ends. Germline V gene lookup returns CDR1 SGHDT and CDR2 YYEEEE. The CDR3 is 13 amino acids. The chain's CDR3 is CASSFAGMSEQYF. Here the CDR3 DNA reads TGTGCCAGCAGCTTCGCAGGGATGTCCGAGCAGTACTTC.

This clone came up once. J is TRBJ1-1 and V is TRBV5-1; a possible D gene is TRBD1 (6 bases). Deletions cut 0 bases from V and 1 base from J, with 13 bases between. This CDR3 has 16 amino acids. The germline gives CDR1 SGHRS, CDR2 YFSETQ. The CDR3, as DNA: TGCGCCAGCAGCTTGGCCCCCAGGGGAAAGAACACTGAAGCTTTCTTT. This encodes CASSLAPRGKNTEAFF.

The rearrangement joins TRBV11-2 to TRBJ2-3, with TRBD1 as a possible D gene (6 bases). Trimming removed 5 bases at V and 3 bases at J, with 6 bases between. Germline V CDR1 and CDR2: SGHAT, FQNNGV. The CDR3 runs to 12 residues. The CDR3 sequence is CASSQGTDTQYF. The CDR3 bases are TGTGCCAGCAGCCAGGGGACAGATACGCAGTATTTT.

The V gene is TRBV7-2, the J gene TRBJ2-1, with 9 bases identical to TRBD2. The ends lost 6 bases at V and 7 bases at J; junction bases unmatched: 10. The CDR3 loop spans 15 amino acids. Germline V lookup: CDR1 SGHTA, CDR2 FQGNSA. The CDR3 sequence: CASRVPGTSRNEQFF. The CDR3 region has the DNA TGTGCCAGCAGGGTTCCCGGGACTAGCCGGAATGAGCAGTTCTTC.

The V call is TRBV30, the J call TRBJ1-6; weak D call: TRBD1 (5 bases). V was shortened by 3 bases and J by 10 bases, with 34 bases between the two germline ends. The CDR3 spans 20 residues. Germline CDR1 GTSNPN, CDR2 SVGIG (reference sequence). The CDR3 sequence: CAWSREAPGPSNSRKSPLHF. Here the CDR3 DNA reads TGTGCCTGGAGCAGGGAGGCACCGGGGCCGTCAAATTCCCGGAAATCACCCCTCCACTTT.

The chain has TRBV5-1 and TRBJ2-2; the D gene is possibly TRBD2 (5 bases). V was cut by 3 bases and J by 4 bases, with 13 bases left in between. Germline lookup yields CDR1 SGHRS and CDR2 YFSETQ. The CDR3 is 15 residues long. The chain's CDR3 is CASSSWGDGTGELFF. CDR3 nucleotides: TGCGCCAGCAGCTCTTGGGGAGACGGCACCGGGGAGCTGTTTTTT.

This clone appeared a few times. This chain connects TRBV10-3 to TRBJ1-6; 9 positions match TRBD1. The CDR3 consists of 13 residues. Trimming cost V 6 bases and J 11 bases; bases outside gene matches: 5. Germline V CDR1 and CDR2: ENHRY, SYGVKD. CDR3 protein: CAIRGQGLAPLHF. CDR3 bases: TGTGCCATCAGAGGACAGGGGCTTGCACCCCTCCACTTT.

This clone was counted only a few times. The genes are TRBV5-4 and TRBJ2-1; 8 nucleotides align to TRBD2. The V segment lost 2 bases and the J segment 6 bases; nucleotides outside the gene matches: 7. Germline V gives CDR1 SGHNT, CDR2 YYREEE (reference sequence). This CDR3 comprises 15 residues. CDR3 sequence (DNA): TGTGCCAGCAGCTTCAGGGCGGGAGGCTCCAATGAGCAGTTCTTC. Amino acid sequence: CASSFRAGGSNEQFF.

CDR3 region: CASSVRTENTEAFF. CDR3 in DNA: TGTGCCAGCAGCGTGCGGACAGAGAACACTGAAGCTTTCTTT. The chain employs TRBV9 and TRBJ1-1, with a weak D call TRBD1 (6 bases). The length of the CDR3 is 14 residues. Germline values: CDR1 SGDLS, CDR2 YYNGEE. Trimming left V 2 bases short and J 1 base short, with 9 bases between.

The chain has TRBV6-1 and TRBJ2-1, with 13 nucleotides matching TRBD2. The V segment lost 4 bases and the J segment 0 bases; nucleotides outside the gene matches: 6. The CDR3 is made up of 18 amino acids. The V gene's germline CDR1 is MNHNS and CDR2 SASEGT. In DNA form, the CDR3 reads TGTGCCAGCAGTGCCCTACTAGCGGGGGGGAGCTCCTACAATGAGCAGTTCTTC. Protein: CASSALLAGGSSYNEQFF.